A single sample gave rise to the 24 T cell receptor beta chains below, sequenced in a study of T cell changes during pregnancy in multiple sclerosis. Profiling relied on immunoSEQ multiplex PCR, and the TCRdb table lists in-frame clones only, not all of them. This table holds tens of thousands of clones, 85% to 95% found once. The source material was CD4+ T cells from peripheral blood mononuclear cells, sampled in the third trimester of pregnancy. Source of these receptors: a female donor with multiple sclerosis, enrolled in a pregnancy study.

The CDR3 protein is CAISESTSASSTDTQYF. The CDR3 coding sequence is TGTGCCATCAGTGAGTCCACCAGCGCTTCTAGCACAGATACGCAGTATTTT. This chain joins TRBV10-3 and TRBJ2-3; D is uncertain. Germline CDR1 and CDR2: ENHRY and SYGVKD. This CDR3 is built from 17 residues. Trimming removed 0 bases at V and 0 bases at J, with 13 bases between.

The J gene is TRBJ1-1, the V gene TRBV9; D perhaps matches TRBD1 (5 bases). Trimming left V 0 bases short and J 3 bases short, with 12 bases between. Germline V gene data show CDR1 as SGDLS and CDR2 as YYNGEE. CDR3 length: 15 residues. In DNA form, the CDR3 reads TGTGCCAGCAGCGTAGGGATGGGGGGATACACTGAAGCTTTCTTT. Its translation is CASSVGMGGYTEAFF.

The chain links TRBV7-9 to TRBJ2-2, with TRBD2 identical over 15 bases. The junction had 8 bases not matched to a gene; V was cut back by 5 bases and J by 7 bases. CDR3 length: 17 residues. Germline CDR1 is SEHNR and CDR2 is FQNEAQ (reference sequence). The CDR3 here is CASSRDSGLAGGGELFF. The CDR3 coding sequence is TGTGCCAGCAGCCGCGACTCGGGACTAGCGGGAGGCGGGGAGCTGTTTTTT.

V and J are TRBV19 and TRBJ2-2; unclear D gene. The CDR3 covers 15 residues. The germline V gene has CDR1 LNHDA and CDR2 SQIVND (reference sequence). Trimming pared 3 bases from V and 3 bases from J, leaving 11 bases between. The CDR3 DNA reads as TGTGCCAGTAGTATCGGTGCGCCTGACACCGGGGAGCTGTTTTTT. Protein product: CASSIGAPDTGELFF.

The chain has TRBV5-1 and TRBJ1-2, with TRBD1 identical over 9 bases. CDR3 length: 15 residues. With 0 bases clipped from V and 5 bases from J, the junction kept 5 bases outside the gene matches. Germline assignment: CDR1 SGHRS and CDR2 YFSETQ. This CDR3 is CASSLDTGTGYGYTF. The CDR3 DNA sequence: TGCGCCAGCAGCTTGGATACCGGGACAGGGTATGGCTACACCTTC.

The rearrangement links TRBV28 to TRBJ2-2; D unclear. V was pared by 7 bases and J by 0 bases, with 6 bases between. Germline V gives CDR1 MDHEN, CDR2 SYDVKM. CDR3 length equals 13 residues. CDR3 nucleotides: TGTGCCAGCACCAGTACGAACACCGGGGAGCTGTTTTTT. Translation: CASTSTNTGELFF. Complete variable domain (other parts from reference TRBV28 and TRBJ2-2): DVKVTQSSRYLVKRTGEKVFLECVQDMDHENMFWYRQDPGLGLRLIYFSYDVKMKEKGDIPEGYSVSREKKERFSLILESASTNQTSMYLCASTSTNTGELFFGEGSRLTVL.

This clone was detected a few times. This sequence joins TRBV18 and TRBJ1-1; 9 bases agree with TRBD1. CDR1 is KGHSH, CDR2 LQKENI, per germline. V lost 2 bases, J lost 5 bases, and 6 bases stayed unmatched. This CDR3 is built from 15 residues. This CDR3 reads CASSPKTGGGTEAFF. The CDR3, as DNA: TGTGCCAGCTCACCAAAGACAGGGGGTGGGACTGAAGCTTTCTTT.

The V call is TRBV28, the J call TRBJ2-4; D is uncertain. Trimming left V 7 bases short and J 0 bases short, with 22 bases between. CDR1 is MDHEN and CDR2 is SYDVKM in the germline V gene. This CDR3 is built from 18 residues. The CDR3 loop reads CASMIGVRARLAKNIQYF. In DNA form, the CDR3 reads TGTGCCAGCATGATTGGTGTCAGAGCCAGACTAGCCAAAAACATTCAGTACTTC.

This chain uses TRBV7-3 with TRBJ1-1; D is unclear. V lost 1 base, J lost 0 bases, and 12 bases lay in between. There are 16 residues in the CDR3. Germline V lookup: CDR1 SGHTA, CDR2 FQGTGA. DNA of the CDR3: TGTGCCAGCAGCTTAAGGGCACCGAATCTGAACACTGAAGCTTTCTTT. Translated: CASSLRAPNLNTEAFF.

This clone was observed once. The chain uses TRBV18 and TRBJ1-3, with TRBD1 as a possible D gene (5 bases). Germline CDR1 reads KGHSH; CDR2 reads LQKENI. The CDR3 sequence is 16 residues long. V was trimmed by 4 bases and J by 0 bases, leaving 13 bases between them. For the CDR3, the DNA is TGTGCCAGCTCACTATTAGGACAAAACTCTGGAAACACCATATATTTT. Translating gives CASSLLGQNSGNTIYF.

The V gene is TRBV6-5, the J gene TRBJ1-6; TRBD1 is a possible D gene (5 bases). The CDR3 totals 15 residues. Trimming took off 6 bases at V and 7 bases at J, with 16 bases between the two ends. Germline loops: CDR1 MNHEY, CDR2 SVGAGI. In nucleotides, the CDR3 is TGTGCCAGCAGCCTTTGGACAAATGGCAATTCACCCCTCCACTTT. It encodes CASSLWTNGNSPLHF.

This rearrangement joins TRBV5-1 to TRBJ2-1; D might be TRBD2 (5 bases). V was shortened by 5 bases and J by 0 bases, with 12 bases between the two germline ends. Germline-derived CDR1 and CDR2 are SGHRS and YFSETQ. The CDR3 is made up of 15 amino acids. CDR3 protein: CASRPSGNSYNEQFF. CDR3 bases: TGCGCCAGCAGGCCCAGCGGCAACTCCTACAATGAGCAGTTCTTC.

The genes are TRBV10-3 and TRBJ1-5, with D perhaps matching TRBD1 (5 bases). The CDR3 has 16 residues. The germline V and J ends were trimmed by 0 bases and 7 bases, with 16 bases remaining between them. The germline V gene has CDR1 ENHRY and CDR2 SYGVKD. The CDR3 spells CAISESIGQGGQPQHF. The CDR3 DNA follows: TGTGCCATCAGTGAGTCGATCGGTCAGGGAGGCCAGCCCCAGCATTTT.

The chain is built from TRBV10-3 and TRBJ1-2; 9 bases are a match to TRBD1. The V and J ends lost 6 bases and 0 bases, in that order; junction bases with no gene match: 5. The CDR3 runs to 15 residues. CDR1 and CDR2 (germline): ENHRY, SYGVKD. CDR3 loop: CAIRGDREANYGYTF. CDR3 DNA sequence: TGTGCCATCAGGGGGGACAGGGAAGCTAACTATGGCTACACCTTC.

CDR3 sequence (DNA): TGTGCCAGCAGTCCTTTGACAGGGGGCGGCTATGGCTACACCTTC. As protein: CASSPLTGGGYGYTF. The V call is TRBV27, the J call TRBJ1-2; TRBD1 agrees at 10 bases. Germline CDR1 reads MNHEY; CDR2 reads SMNVEV (reference sequence). V dropped 5 bases and J dropped 4; count of bases not matched to a gene: 7. The CDR3 has 15 amino acids.

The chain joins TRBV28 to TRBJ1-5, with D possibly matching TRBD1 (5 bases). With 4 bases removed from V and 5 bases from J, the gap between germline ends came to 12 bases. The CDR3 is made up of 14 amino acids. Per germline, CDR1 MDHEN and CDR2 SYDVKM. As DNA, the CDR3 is TGTGCCAGCAGTTCTGACAGAAGAGATCAGCCCCAGCATTTT. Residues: CASSSDRRDQPQHF.

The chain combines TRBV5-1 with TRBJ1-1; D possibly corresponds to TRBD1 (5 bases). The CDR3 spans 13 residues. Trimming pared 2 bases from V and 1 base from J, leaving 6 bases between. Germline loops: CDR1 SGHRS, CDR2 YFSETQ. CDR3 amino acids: CASSFRENTEAFF. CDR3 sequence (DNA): TGCGCCAGCAGCTTCAGGGAGAACACTGAAGCTTTCTTT.

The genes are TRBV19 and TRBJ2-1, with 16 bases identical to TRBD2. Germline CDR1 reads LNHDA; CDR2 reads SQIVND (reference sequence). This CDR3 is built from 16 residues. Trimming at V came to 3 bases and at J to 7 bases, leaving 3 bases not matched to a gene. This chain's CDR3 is CASSIGTSGRGNEQFF. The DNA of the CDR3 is TGTGCCAGTAGTATCGGGACTAGCGGGAGGGGGAATGAGCAGTTCTTC. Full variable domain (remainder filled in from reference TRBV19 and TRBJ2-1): DGGITQSPKYLFRKEGQNVTLSCEQNLNHDAMYWYRQDPGQGLRLIYYSQIVNDFQKGDIAEGYSVSREKKESFPLTVTSAQKNPTAFYLCASSIGTSGRGNEQFFGPGTRLTVL.

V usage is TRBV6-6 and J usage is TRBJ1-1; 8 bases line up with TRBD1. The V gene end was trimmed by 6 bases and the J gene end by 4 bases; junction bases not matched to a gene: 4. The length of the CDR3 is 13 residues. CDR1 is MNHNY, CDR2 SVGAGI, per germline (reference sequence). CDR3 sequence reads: CASSTTGGTEAFF. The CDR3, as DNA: TGTGCCAGCAGCACAACAGGGGGCACTGAAGCTTTCTTT.

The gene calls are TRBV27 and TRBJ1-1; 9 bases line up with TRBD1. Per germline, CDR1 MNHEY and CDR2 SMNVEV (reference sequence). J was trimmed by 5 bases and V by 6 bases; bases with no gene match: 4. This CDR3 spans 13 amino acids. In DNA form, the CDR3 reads TGTGCCAGCAGGGGGACAGGGAAAACTGAAGCTTTCTTT. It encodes CASRGTGKTEAFF.

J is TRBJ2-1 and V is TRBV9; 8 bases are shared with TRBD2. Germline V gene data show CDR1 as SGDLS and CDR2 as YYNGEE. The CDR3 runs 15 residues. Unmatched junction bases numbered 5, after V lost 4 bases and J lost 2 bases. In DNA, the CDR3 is TGTGCCAGCAGCCCTAGCGGGTGGACCTACAATGAGCAGTTCTTC. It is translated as CASSPSGWTYNEQFF.

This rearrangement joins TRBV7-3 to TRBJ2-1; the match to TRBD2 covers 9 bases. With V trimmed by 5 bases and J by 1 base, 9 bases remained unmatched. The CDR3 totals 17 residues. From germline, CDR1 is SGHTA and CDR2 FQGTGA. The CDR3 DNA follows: TGTGCCAGCAGCCCCGCGGGCGGGGGGGCATCCTACAATGAGCAGTTCTTC. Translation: CASSPAGGGASYNEQFF.

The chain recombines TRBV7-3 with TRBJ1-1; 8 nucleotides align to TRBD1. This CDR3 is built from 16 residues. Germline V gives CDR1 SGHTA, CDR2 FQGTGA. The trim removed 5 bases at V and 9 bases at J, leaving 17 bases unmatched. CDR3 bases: TGTGCCAGCAGCCCCTGGGCAGGGGGCCTTACATTCCAAGCTTTCTTT. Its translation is CASSPWAGGLTFQAFF.

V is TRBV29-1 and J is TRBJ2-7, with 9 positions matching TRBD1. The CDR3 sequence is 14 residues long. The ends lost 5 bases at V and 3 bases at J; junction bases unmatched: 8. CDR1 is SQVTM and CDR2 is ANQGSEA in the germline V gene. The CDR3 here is CSVLDRGRVYEQYF. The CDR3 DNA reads TGCAGCGTTTTAGACAGGGGGAGGGTCTACGAGCAGTACTTC.